A single sample gave rise to the 22 T cell receptor beta chains below, sequenced in a study of patients and donors after allogeneic stem cell transplantation. TCRdb re-derived calls from the RT-PCR reads in MiXCR, one entry per CDR3 protein. The sample contains about a million distinct CDR3 sequences, 18% of which appear only once. Sequencing used blood, either unsorted or a sorted T cell fraction (not recorded which). The receptors here all came from a human donor who was either an allogeneic HSCT recipient or a stem cell or donor lymphocyte infusion donor (not recorded which). It is not recorded whose cells these are; they may come from a transplant donor.

This rearrangement joins TRBV12-3 or TRBV12-4 to TRBJ2-1; 10 nucleotides agree with TRBD2. The CDR3 covers 16 residues. V lost 4 bases to trimming and J lost 4 bases; unmatched junction nucleotides: 7. The CDR3 sequence: CASSSRSGGGYNEQFF. In DNA form, the CDR3 reads TGTGCCAGCAGTTCGCGGAGCGGGGGGGGATACAATGAGCAGTTCTTC.

The V and J genes are TRBV27 and TRBJ1-2; TRBD1 aligns across 7 bases. Germline V gene data show CDR1 as MNHEY and CDR2 as SMNVEV (reference sequence). The ends lost 5 bases at V and 8 bases at J; junction bases unmatched: 17. The CDR3 is 16 residues long. The CDR3 loop is CASSLETPGRGRGYTF. The DNA of the CDR3 is TGTGCCAGCAGTCTGGAGACACCTGGGAGGGGGCGAGGCTACACCTTC.

The genes are TRBV6-2 or TRBV6-3 and TRBJ1-3, with 7 positions matching TRBD1. J lost 11 bases, V lost 6 bases, and 7 bases had no gene match. CDR3 length equals 12 residues. Germline V gene data show CDR1 as MNHEY and CDR2 as SVGEGT. DNA of the CDR3: TGTGCCAGCAGCTTACAGGGGTCCTCCATATATTTT. Translated, it gives CASSLQGSSIYF.

This clonotype has just a few counts. CDR3 DNA: TGCGCCAGCAGCTTGGGGTCCAGTCCGAACACCGGGGAGCTGTTTTTT. It is translated as CASSLGSSPNTGELFF. The gene calls are TRBV5-1 and TRBJ2-2, with unresolved D. From germline, CDR1 is SGHRS and CDR2 YFSETQ. The CDR3 has 16 residues. Trimming took 0 bases from V and 0 from J, leaving 9 bases between them.

In DNA, the CDR3 is TGTGCCAGCAGCCAAGATGAGGGGTGGCAGGGAATGGACAGGACTGAAGCTTTCTTT. It translates to CASSQDEGWQGMDRTEAFF. The chain combines TRBV14 with TRBJ1-1; 7 nucleotides line up with TRBD1. Germline V gene sequence: CDR1 SGHDN, CDR2 FVKESK. CDR3 length: 19 residues. The V and J ends lost 0 bases and 5 bases, in that order; junction bases with no gene match: 18.

The rearrangement links TRBV5-1 to TRBJ2-2; 7 bases fit TRBD2. This CDR3 is 17 amino acids long. Germline assignment: CDR1 SGHRS and CDR2 YFSETQ. Trimming cost V 4 bases and J 4 bases; bases outside gene matches: 13. CDR3 DNA sequence: TGCGCCAGCAGCCCCCAACAGCTAGCGGAATTCACCGGGGAGCTGTTTTTT. Its protein product is CASSPQQLAEFTGELFF.

This chain joins TRBV5-1 and TRBJ2-1; 9 bases fit TRBD1. The CDR3 is made up of 14 amino acids. Germline CDR1 SGHRS, CDR2 YFSETQ. V lost 5 bases to trimming and J lost 6 bases; unmatched junction nucleotides: 6. Here the CDR3 reads CASSRTGDANEQFF. CDR3 bases: TGCGCCAGCAGTAGGACAGGGGACGCCAATGAGCAGTTCTTC.

This clonotype was detected ten times or more. The V and J genes are TRBV10-3 and TRBJ2-2; D unresolved. V shed 10 bases and J shed 4 bases, with 13 bases lying between them. Germline V gene data show CDR1 as ENHRY and CDR2 as SYGVKD. CDR3 length: 13 amino acids. The CDR3: CATRGDSTGELFF. In DNA form, the CDR3 reads TGTGCCACCCGAGGAGATTCCACCGGGGAGCTGTTTTTT.

This clonotype turned up a few times. J is TRBJ2-7 and V is TRBV6-1, with 10 bases aligning to TRBD2. Germline assignment: CDR1 MNHNS and CDR2 SASEGT. CDR3 length equals 14 residues. V dropped 6 bases and J dropped 5; count of bases not matched to a gene: 7. CDR3 residues: CASSRGLASHEQYF. The DNA for the CDR3 is TGTGCCAGCAGCCGGGGACTAGCGTCCCACGAGCAGTACTTC.

This clonotype appeared a few times. This chain uses TRBV24-1 with TRBJ2-3; D unresolved. Trimming pared 3 bases from V and 2 bases from J, leaving 11 bases between. CDR1 is KGHDR, CDR2 SFDVKD, per germline. This CDR3 contains 15 residues. The CDR3: CATSDEAKSTDTQYF. The DNA for the CDR3 is TGTGCCACCAGTGATGAGGCAAAATCCACAGATACGCAGTATTTT.

This clonotype came up many times. This CDR3 reads CASSPRTSGFTYNEQFF. In DNA, the CDR3 is TGTGCCAGCAGCCCCAGGACTAGCGGGTTTACCTACAATGAGCAGTTCTTC. This rearrangement joins TRBV11-1 to TRBJ2-1; TRBD2 agrees at 11 bases. CDR3 length: 17 residues. Per germline, CDR1 SGHAT and CDR2 FQDESV (reference sequence). The junction had 8 bases not matched to a gene; V was cut back by 5 bases and J by 2 bases.

The table lists this clonotype with a few counts. The rearrangement uses TRBV4-2 and TRBJ2-4; 14 bases agree with TRBD2. V gave up 0 bases and J gave up 2 bases; unmatched junction bases: 6. The CDR3 has 19 amino acids. Germline V gene lookup returns CDR1 LGHNA and CDR2 YNFKEQ. The CDR3 here is CASSQDETSGGVTKNIQYF. The CDR3 DNA reads TGTGCCAGCAGCCAAGATGAGACTAGCGGGGGGGTGACCAAAAACATTCAGTACTTC.

This clonotype turned up a few times. V usage is TRBV5-5 and J usage is TRBJ1-4, with no clear D. V lost 6 bases to trimming and J lost 7 bases, with 19 bases between them. In germline, CDR1 is SGHKS, CDR2 YYEKEE (reference sequence). The CDR3 is made up of 15 amino acids. The DNA for the CDR3 is TGTGCCAGCATACCCGGCAGAGATTGGGGTGAAAAACTGTTTTTT. Translated: CASIPGRDWGEKLFF. Based on the CDR3 plus reference TRBV5-5 and TRBJ1-4, the full variable domain is DAGVTQSPTHLIKTRGQQVTLRCSPISGHKSVSWYQQVLGQGPQFIFQYYEKEERGRGNFPDRFSARQFPNYSSELNVNALLLGDSALYLCASIPGRDWGEKLFFGSGTQLSVL.

There are a few counts of this clonotype. The gene calls are TRBV25-1 and TRBJ1-4; weak D call: TRBD1 (6 bases). The CDR3 spans 14 residues. Germline V lookup: CDR1 MGHDK, CDR2 SYGVNS. The V gene lost 4 bases and the J gene lost 11 bases, with 17 bases spanning the gap. The chain's CDR3 is CASSATGSAKKLFF. For the CDR3, the DNA is TGTGCCAGCAGTGCTACAGGGAGCGCGAAGAAACTGTTTTTT.

In this sample, this clonotype turned up a few times. One base away lies a much larger clone, so this may be a sequencing read error. This chain links TRBV2 with TRBJ2-2, with D unclear. Germline V CDR1 and CDR2: SNHLY, FYNNEI. With 4 bases removed from V and 0 bases from J, the gap between germline ends came to 3 bases. There are 13 residues in the CDR3. The CDR3 DNA is TGTGCCAGCAGTGTAACGAACACCGGGGAGCTGTTTTTT. This codes for CASSVTNTGELFF.

This chain links TRBV20-1 with TRBJ2-3; 9 nucleotides line up with TRBD2. Germline V gene data show CDR1 as DFQATT and CDR2 as SNEGSKA (reference sequence). V trimming: 6 bases; J trimming: 4 bases; junction bases outside the gene matches: 8. The CDR3 covers 14 residues. CDR3 sequence: CSAAGTSLADTQYF. CDR3 nucleotides: TGCAGTGCCGCCGGGACTAGCTTGGCAGATACGCAGTATTTT.

The V gene is TRBV24-1, the J gene TRBJ2-5; 7 positions match TRBD2. This CDR3 spans 13 amino acids. Germline CDR1 KGHDR, CDR2 SFDVKD. V lost 5 bases, J lost 5 bases, and 4 bases stayed unmatched. The CDR3 region is CATSVGGVETQYF. The CDR3 bases are TGTGCCACCAGTGTTGGGGGGGTGGAGACCCAGTACTTC.

The V call is TRBV5-1, the J call TRBJ2-5; TRBD2 matches 12 bases. The CDR3 has 14 amino acids. Germline V gene sequence: CDR1 SGHRS, CDR2 YFSETQ. The V and J ends lost 4 bases and 7 bases, in that order; junction bases with no gene match: 5. The CDR3 DNA follows: TGCGCCAGCAGCCGGACTAGCGGGGCCGTGACCCAGTACTTC. Amino acids: CASSRTSGAVTQYF. The full variable domain, with the rest looked up from reference TRBV5-1 and TRBJ2-5, is KAGVTQTPRYLIKTRGQQVTLSCSPISGHRSVSWYQQTPGQGLQFLFEYFSETQRNKGNFPGRFSGRQFSNSRSEMNVSTLELGDSALYLCASSRTSGAVTQYFGPGTRLLVL.

The J gene is TRBJ2-7, the V gene TRBV5-1; 12 bases line up with TRBD1. V lost 0 bases, J lost 7 bases, and 5 bases stayed unmatched. In germline, CDR1 is SGHRS, CDR2 YFSETQ. The CDR3 consists of 15 residues. The CDR3 loop reads CASSLEGQGAREQYF. CDR3 bases: TGCGCCAGCAGCTTGGAGGGACAGGGGGCTCGAGAGCAGTACTTC.

V and J are TRBV20-1 and TRBJ2-3; maybe TRBD1 (5 bases). Germline lookup yields CDR1 DFQATT and CDR2 SNEGSKA (reference sequence). This CDR3 contains 13 residues. The DNA of the CDR3 is TGCAGCAATCGACAGACTAGCACAGATACGCAGTATTTT. It yields the protein CSNRQTSTDTQYF.

This clonotype was detected only a few times. This chain joins TRBV29-1 and TRBJ1-1; D gene unclear. The CDR3 runs 13 residues. Trimming left V 5 bases short and J 0 bases short, with 10 bases between. Germline V CDR1 and CDR2: SQVTM, ANQGSEA. The CDR3 region has the DNA TGCAGCGTTCAGAGTGGATTGAACACTGAAGCTTTCTTT. Amino acids: CSVQSGLNTEAFF.

This clonotype was found many times. This chain uses TRBV12-3 or TRBV12-4 with TRBJ2-1, with D perhaps matching TRBD1 or TRBD2 (5 bases each). The CDR3 length is 14 residues. Trimming removed 3 bases at V and 6 bases at J, with 12 bases between. CDR3 bases: TGTGCCAGCAGTTTGGTGGGACGTGGCAATGAGCAGTTCTTC. Protein: CASSLVGRGNEQFF.